Following are 29 T cell receptor beta chains from one sample sequenced in a study of blood T cell repertoires in COVID-19. Measured with immunoSEQ multiplex PCR; TCRdb has only the in-frame clones, and not every one. The data hold around 160,000 clones, with 90% to 95% observed a single time. The sequenced sample was peripheral blood. The source of these receptors is a woman aged 55-69 years with COVID-19, enrolled during active disease.

V usage is TRBV5-1 and J usage is TRBJ1-5; 7 nucleotides align to TRBD1. Germline V gene data show CDR1 as SGHRS and CDR2 as YFSETQ. The trim removed 0 bases at V and 6 bases at J, leaving 6 bases unmatched. The CDR3 sequence is 15 residues long. Here the CDR3 DNA reads TGCGCCAGCAGCTTGGGAGGGGGCGTACGTCAGCCCCAGCATTTT. The encoded protein is CASSLGGGVRQPQHF.

The chain is built from TRBV11-2 and TRBJ2-3; D is perhaps TRBD2 (5 bases). Between the trimmed V and J ends, which lost 0 bases and 1 base, there was a span of 14 bases. The germline CDR1 and CDR2 sequences are SGHAT and FQNNGV. The CDR3 spans 17 residues. CDR3 in DNA: TGTGCCAGCAGCTTAGAGCCCACCGGACTCCGCACAGATACGCAGTATTTT. It yields the protein CASSLEPTGLRTDTQYF.

V gene TRBV11-3 combines with J gene TRBJ1-1; no reliable D call. Germline assignment: CDR1 SGHNT and CDR2 YENEEA. Deletions cut 1 base from V and 2 bases from J, with 8 bases between. The CDR3 runs to 14 residues. The CDR3 loop is CASSLGTSNTEAFF. CDR3 in DNA: TGTGCCAGCAGCTTAGGTACGAGTAACACTGAAGCTTTCTTT. Using reference TRBV11-3 and TRBJ1-1 for the parts outside the CDR3, the full variable domain is EAGVVQSPRYKIIEKKQPVAFWCNPISGHNTLYWYLQNLGQGPELLIRYENEEAVDDSQLPKDRFSAERLKGVDSTLKIQPAELGDSAVYLCASSLGTSNTEAFFGQGTRLTVV.

The rearrangement uses TRBV19 and TRBJ1-2, with a tentative D call TRBD1 (5 bases). V was pared by 6 bases and J by 5 bases, with 19 bases between. The germline V gene has CDR1 LNHDA and CDR2 SQIVND (reference sequence). The CDR3 extends over 15 amino acids. CDR3 loop: CASRTIYGGGYGYTF. The CDR3, as DNA: TGTGCCAGTAGAACTATCTACGGCGGGGGGTATGGCTACACCTTC. Full variable domain (missing parts from reference TRBV19 and TRBJ1-2): DGGITQSPKYLFRKEGQNVTLSCEQNLNHDAMYWYRQDPGQGLRLIYYSQIVNDFQKGDIAEGYSVSREKKESFPLTVTSAQKNPTAFYLCASRTIYGGGYGYTFGSGTRLTVV.

V usage is TRBV7-2 and J usage is TRBJ1-2; unclear D gene. The CDR3 covers 14 residues. The germline CDR1 and CDR2 sequences are SGHTA and FQGNSA. Trimming took off 4 bases at V and 4 bases at J, with 13 bases between the two ends. The CDR3 DNA follows: TGTGCCAGCAGCTACCGAACCTCCGGCTATGGCTACACCTTC. Protein: CASSYRTSGYGYTF.

This clone was observed a few times. V gene TRBV2 combines with J gene TRBJ2-1; TRBD2 agrees at 9 bases. Germline V lookup: CDR1 SNHLY, CDR2 FYNNEI. V lost 0 bases, J lost 5 bases, and 5 bases stayed unmatched. CDR3 length equals 16 residues. CDR3 sequence: CASSEARLADNNEQFF. The CDR3 bases are TGTGCCAGCAGTGAAGCTCGACTAGCGGATAACAATGAGCAGTTCTTC.

The rearrangement joins TRBV24-1 to TRBJ2-6; D possibly corresponds to TRBD2 (5 bases). Germline CDR1 is KGHDR and CDR2 is SFDVKD. The CDR3 spans 16 residues. Trimming took off 2 bases at V and 0 bases at J, with 7 bases between the two ends. CDR3 coding DNA: TGTGCCACCAGTGATTCCCGGGACTCTGGGGCCAACGTCCTGACTTTC. The encoded protein is CATSDSRDSGANVLTF.

The chain combines TRBV4-3 with TRBJ1-2, with D perhaps matching TRBD1 (6 bases). There are 17 residues in the CDR3. The V gene's germline CDR1 is LGHNA and CDR2 YSLEER. V lost 0 bases, J lost 3 bases, and 17 bases lay in between. The CDR3 nucleotides are TGCGCCAGCAGCCAAGATATTAGACAGGCACTCTACTATGGCTACACCTTC. Protein: CASSQDIRQALYYGYTF.

The chain is built from TRBV7-6 and TRBJ1-1; D gene ambiguous. The CDR3 is 18 residues long. Per germline, CDR1 SGHVS and CDR2 FNYEAQ. V was shortened by 2 bases and J by 1 base, with 20 bases between the two germline ends. CDR3 sequence: CASSLPAGTLKRNTEAFF. As DNA, the CDR3 is TGTGCCAGCAGCTTACCCGCTGGAACACTGAAGCGGAACACTGAAGCTTTCTTT.

The rearrangement joins TRBV5-5 to TRBJ1-5; D ambiguous. Trimming took off 0 bases at V and 7 bases at J, with 14 bases between the two ends. This CDR3 has 15 residues. The germline gives CDR1 SGHKS, CDR2 YYEKEE (reference sequence). This chain's CDR3 is CASSLVLGRNQPQHF. DNA of the CDR3: TGTGCCAGCAGCTTGGTCCTGGGGAGGAACCAGCCCCAGCATTTT. Filled out from reference TRBV5-5 and TRBJ1-5, the complete variable domain reads DAGVTQSPTHLIKTRGQQVTLRCSPISGHKSVSWYQQVLGQGPQFIFQYYEKEERGRGNFPDRFSARQFPNYSSELNVNALLLGDSALYLCASSLVLGRNQPQHFGDGTRLSIL.

V and J are TRBV5-1 and TRBJ1-3; D is unresolved. The CDR3 contains 15 residues. Germline loops: CDR1 SGHRS, CDR2 YFSETQ. V shed 4 bases and J shed 0 bases, with 11 bases lying between them. CDR3 coding DNA: TGCGCCAGCAGCCCCAGGTCCCGCTCTGGAAACACCATATATTTT. The encoded protein is CASSPRSRSGNTIYF.

This clone was picked up one time. The rearrangement links TRBV5-4 to TRBJ2-1; a possible D gene is TRBD1 (6 bases). Germline V lookup: CDR1 SGHNT, CDR2 YYREEE (reference sequence). Trimming removed 4 bases from V and 0 bases from J, with 8 bases in between. The CDR3 is made up of 14 amino acids. The chain's CDR3 is CASSVDSSYNEQFF. The CDR3 region has the DNA TGTGCCAGCAGCGTGGACAGCTCCTACAATGAGCAGTTCTTC.

This chain uses TRBV7-2 with TRBJ1-2, with 7 bases that match TRBD1. Germline V lookup: CDR1 SGHTA, CDR2 FQGNSA. The CDR3 consists of 14 residues. V shed 5 bases and J 4 bases; nucleotides not matched to a gene: 7. CDR3 loop: CASSVQGMTYGYTF. The CDR3 DNA reads TGTGCCAGCAGCGTACAGGGGATGACCTATGGCTACACCTTC.

This chain uses TRBV3-1 (or the pseudogene TRBV3-2) with TRBJ2-7; D might be TRBD1 (7 bases). Germline assignment: CDR1 LGHDT and CDR2 YNNKEL (reference sequence). V gave up 3 bases and J gave up 3 bases, with 15 bases separating them. The CDR3 is 15 amino acids. The CDR3 reads CASSHGGGGIYEQYF. In DNA, the CDR3 is TGTGCCAGCAGCCATGGCGGAGGGGGCATCTACGAGCAGTACTTC.

This clone appeared a single time. CDR3 protein: CASSQVYWRWSGAGANVLTF. The CDR3 DNA reads TGTGCCAGCAGCCAAGTTTACTGGCGATGGTCCGGGGCTGGGGCCAACGTCCTGACTTTC. This chain joins TRBV14 and TRBJ2-6; possibly TRBD2 for D (5 bases). V lost 1 base and J lost 2, with 21 bases in between. Germline CDR1 reads SGHDN; CDR2 reads FVKESK. The length of the CDR3 is 20 residues.

This clone came up once. This sequence joins TRBV2 and TRBJ1-5; a possible D gene is TRBD1 (5 bases). There are 13 residues in the CDR3. CDR1 and CDR2 (germline): SNHLY, FYNNEI. V was trimmed by 3 bases and J by 7 bases, leaving 10 bases between them. The DNA of the CDR3 is TGTGCCAGCAGTGATCGGGGGGGACAGCCCCAGCATTTT. Its translation: CASSDRGGQPQHF. The complete variable domain, with remaining parts taken from reference TRBV2 and TRBJ1-5, reads EPEVTQTPSHQVTQMGQEVILRCVPISNHLYFYWYRQILGQKVEFLVSFYNNEISEKSEIFDDQFSVERPDGSNFTLKIRSTKLEDSAMYFCASSDRGGQPQHFGDGTRLSIL.

This clone was observed once. The chain is built from TRBV7-2 and TRBJ2-4; D is possibly TRBD2 (6 bases). Per the germline V gene, CDR1 is SGHTA and CDR2 is FQGNSA. Trimming left V 0 bases short and J 5 bases short, with 11 bases between. This CDR3 contains 15 residues. CDR3 sequence: CASSLAGGAQNIQYF. CDR3 nucleotides: TGTGCCAGCAGCTTAGCGGGGGGTGCCCAAAACATTCAGTACTTC.

This chain links TRBV30 with TRBJ2-7, with D unresolved. Germline-derived CDR1 and CDR2 are GTSNPN and SVGIG (reference sequence). The CDR3 runs to 11 residues. Trimming stripped 3 bases from V and 4 bases from J, with 7 bases between. In DNA, the CDR3 is TGTGCCTGGAGCGCCGGTTACGAGCAGTACTTC. Translation gives CAWSAGYEQYF.

V and J are TRBV12-3 or TRBV12-4 and TRBJ1-5; D unresolved. Deletions cut 7 bases from V and 0 bases from J, with 4 bases between. This CDR3 is 12 amino acids long. CDR3 DNA: TGTGCCAGCACTTATAGCAATCAGCCCCAGCATTTT. Protein: CASTYSNQPQHF.

This clone was detected once. This chain uses TRBV18 with TRBJ1-2; 7 nucleotides line up with TRBD1. J gave up 3 bases and V 1 base, and 2 bases lay outside the gene matches. The CDR3 is 14 amino acids. The germline gives CDR1 KGHSH, CDR2 LQKENI. CDR3 DNA: TGTGCCAGCTCACCACGACAGGGTGACTATGGCTACACCTTC. The encoded protein is CASSPRQGDYGYTF. Full variable domain (missing parts from reference TRBV18 and TRBJ1-2): NAGVMQNPRHLVRRRGQEARLRCSPMKGHSHVYWYRQLPEEGLKFMVYLQKENIIDESGMPKERFSAEFPKEGPSILRIQQVVRGDSAAYFCASSPRQGDYGYTFGSGTRLTVV.

This clone was picked up one time. The rearrangement links TRBV27 to TRBJ2-1; 7 nucleotides match TRBD1. The CDR3 spans 17 residues. Germline trimming cut 6 bases from V and 0 bases from J; bases unmatched to any gene: 11. CDR1 and CDR2 from the germline V gene are MNHEY and SMNVEV (reference sequence). The CDR3 is CASSDHRGISSYNEQFF. The CDR3 bases are TGTGCCAGCAGCGATCACAGGGGAATCAGCTCCTACAATGAGCAGTTCTTC.

V usage is TRBV4-2 and J usage is TRBJ2-7; 11 bases are a match to TRBD2. J was trimmed by 1 base and V by 0 bases; bases with no gene match: 2. The germline gives CDR1 LGHNA, CDR2 YNFKEQ. CDR3 length: 16 amino acids. In DNA, the CDR3 is TGTGCCAGCAGCCAAGAGGCTAGCGGGGGGTCCTACGAGCAGTACTTC. Its protein product is CASSQEASGGSYEQYF.

V and J are TRBV19 and TRBJ1-2; D remains ambiguous. Germline lookup yields CDR1 LNHDA and CDR2 SQIVND (reference sequence). V lost 4 bases to trimming and J lost 1 base, with 16 bases between them. The CDR3 runs to 16 residues. CDR3 region: CASSSSWHPINYGYTF. CDR3 in DNA: TGTGCCAGTAGTAGTTCGTGGCACCCGATTAACTATGGCTACACCTTC.

The CDR3 region is CASSVQERYEKLFF. The CDR3 bases are TGTGCCAGCAGTGTACAAGAGCGATATGAAAAACTGTTTTTT. J is TRBJ1-4 and V is TRBV2; no clear D. This CDR3 has 14 residues. Looked up from germline, CDR1 is SNHLY and CDR2 is FYNNEI. The germline V and J ends were trimmed by 4 bases and 6 bases, with 12 bases remaining between them.

The genes are TRBV29-1 and TRBJ1-3, with 9 bases that match TRBD1. Trimming cost V 5 bases and J 3 bases; bases outside gene matches: 5. Germline V gene sequence: CDR1 SQVTM, CDR2 ANQGSEA. CDR3 length equals 14 residues. CDR3 bases: TGCAGCGTTACACAGGGGGCTTTTGGAAACACCATATATTTT. Amino acids: CSVTQGAFGNTIYF.

The V gene is TRBV7-2, the J gene TRBJ1-4; 8 bases are shared with TRBD1. Germline lookup yields CDR1 SGHTA and CDR2 FQGNSA. J gave up 0 bases and V 4 bases, and 4 bases lay outside the gene matches. The length of the CDR3 is 16 residues. In DNA, the CDR3 is TGTGCCAGCAGCTCCCGGACAGGGCCAACTAATGAAAAACTGTTTTTT. It translates to CASSSRTGPTNEKLFF.

The rearrangement uses TRBV7-2 and TRBJ2-7; 7 bases match TRBD1. This CDR3 has 13 residues. V lost 5 bases to trimming and J lost 9 bases; unmatched junction nucleotides: 10. From germline, CDR1 is SGHTA and CDR2 FQGNSA. CDR3 sequence reads: CASSMNRGWGQYF. The CDR3 bases are TGTGCCAGCAGCATGAACAGGGGATGGGGGCAGTACTTC.

The chain combines TRBV23-1 with TRBJ1-2; D not resolved. TRBV23-1 carries the ORF label, with uncertain function. V was clipped by 8 bases and J by 4 bases, with 8 bases between them. The CDR3 extends over 11 amino acids. CDR3 coding DNA: TGCGCCAGCGGACGGGGCTATGGCTACACCTTC. Amino acid sequence: CASGRGYGYTF.

This clone occurred once. The chain joins TRBV14 to TRBJ2-3; 7 bases match TRBD1. This CDR3 region has 15 residues. Germline V lookup: CDR1 SGHDN, CDR2 FVKESK. Unmatched junction bases numbered 7, after V lost 4 bases and J lost 3 bases. The chain's CDR3 is CASSPMDRSTDTQYF. CDR3 DNA: TGTGCCAGCAGCCCCATGGACAGGTCTACAGATACGCAGTATTTT.